Shown below are 4 T cell receptor beta chains from a single sample sequenced in a study of response to subunit inactivated influenza vaccine. TCRdb reprocessed the RT-PCR reads with MiXCR, giving one entry per CDR3 protein. The data show more than 550,000 distinct CDR3 sequences, approximately 10% seen once. This sample was shared with a second study, whose subject was T cells expressing NK-cell markers. That study reports: With UMIs, 5'RACE template switching was used to make TCR beta cDNA.

The starting material was PBMCs from blood, obtained on the day of vaccination. The receptors derive from a man in his fifties who received an inactivated influenza vaccine.

This clonotype was counted only a few times. The chain links TRBV6-1 to TRBJ2-1; TRBD1 matches 8 bases. Germline values: CDR1 MNHNS, CDR2 SASEGT. This CDR3 contains 15 residues. V shed 2 bases and J 8 bases; nucleotides not matched to a gene: 8. In DNA form, the CDR3 reads TGTGCCAGCAGTGAAAGTCAGGGGGCTCGGGATGAGCAGTTCTTC. The encoded protein is CASSESQGARDEQFF.

The V and J genes are TRBV4-3 and TRBJ1-1, with 9 bases lining up with TRBD1. The germline V gene has CDR1 LGHNA and CDR2 YSLEER. The CDR3 sequence is 16 residues long. After removal of 0 bases from V and 3 bases from J, the junction contained 5 bases not matched to a gene. CDR3 protein: CASSQDAYRGHTEAFF. In DNA form, the CDR3 reads TGCGCCAGCAGCCAAGATGCATACAGGGGGCACACTGAAGCTTTCTTT.

The V and J genes are TRBV9 and TRBJ1-2; D perhaps matches TRBD1 (5 bases). The V end was cut by 0 bases, the J end by 3 bases, with 9 bases between. The CDR3 is 14 residues long. Per germline, CDR1 SGDLS and CDR2 YYNGEE. The CDR3 nucleotides read TGTGCCAGCAGCGTAGCTACGGGGGACTATGGCTACACCTTC. Its protein product is CASSVATGDYGYTF.

This clonotype was counted a few times. V gene TRBV2 combines with J gene TRBJ2-2, with 8 bases fitting TRBD1. The CDR3 contains 15 residues. Germline loops: CDR1 SNHLY, CDR2 FYNNEI. Trimming took 8 bases from V and 2 from J; bases not matched to a gene: 7. The CDR3, as DNA: TGTGCCAGCTTCCCGGGACAGGATAACACCGGGGAGCTGTTTTTT. This codes for CASFPGQDNTGELFF.